This is a list of T cell receptor beta chains from one sample in a study of cytomegalovirus exposure and HLA in healthy donors. Clones were sequenced by immunoSEQ multiplex PCR, and TCRdb holds only the in-frame ones, with some missing. This table has fewer than 200,000 clones, approximately 80% appearing once. Sequencing was carried out using PBMCs. These receptors all come from a woman aged 18-35 years in good health and CMV-seronegative. CDR3s include the opening cysteine and the closing phenylalanine or tryptophan. The D gene is left open where the match is weak. Some rows have no size entry. The others give once, few or many, or a class for an expanded clone.

d_call	clone_size	v_call	j_call	cdr3_aa	cdr3_nt
.	.	TRBV28	TRBJ2-6	CASSHPGSGANVLTF	TGTGCCAGCAGCCACCCGGGGTCCGGGGCCAACGTCCTGACTTTC
TRBD1	.	TRBV28	TRBJ1-2	CASGPPGQIYGYTF	TGTGCCAGCGGACCTCCGGGACAGATCTATGGCTACACCTTC
TRBD1	.	TRBV6-5	TRBJ1-5	CASRTTGPNQPQHF	TGTGCCAGCAGGACGACAGGGCCCAATCAGCCCCAGCATTTT
TRBD2	.	TRBV28	TRBJ2-7	CASRRTSGRIYEQYF	TGTGCCAGCAGGAGGACTAGCGGGAGAATCTACGAGCAGTACTTC
.	few	TRBV6-5	TRBJ1-1	CASSYSGGVATEAFF	TGTGCCAGCAGTTACTCGGGAGGGGTGGCCACTGAAGCTTTCTTT
.	once	TRBV7-2	TRBJ2-5	CASSPNVRGETQYF	TGTGCCAGCAGTCCAAATGTTAGAGGGGAGACCCAGTACTTC
.	.	TRBV11-2	TRBJ1-2	CASSLDRSGVRYTF	TGTGCCAGCAGCTTAGATCGGTCAGGGGTGAGATACACCTTC
TRBD1	.	TRBV2	TRBJ1-6	CASMGRQGKALADSPLHF	TGTGCCAGCATGGGTCGACAGGGAAAAGCCCTTGCTGATTCACCCCTCCACTTT
.	.	TRBV6-1	TRBJ2-6	CASSEAGVSSGANVLTF	TGTGCCAGCAGTGAGGCAGGGGTATCCTCTGGGGCCAACGTCCTGACTTTC
.	.	TRBV6-1	TRBJ1-3	CASSEGAGLSGNTIYF	TGTGCCAGCAGTGAAGGTGCAGGTCTCTCTGGAAACACCATATATTTT
.	once	TRBV25-1	TRBJ1-4	CASSEYEGGGANEKLFF	TGTGCCAGCAGTGAATATGAGGGCGGAGGTGCTAATGAAAAACTGTTTTTT
TRBD1	.	TRBV28	TRBJ1-1	CASSLWGQGNTEAFF	TGTGCCAGCAGTTTATGGGGACAGGGGAACACTGAAGCTTTCTTT
TRBD2	.	TRBV15	TRBJ2-5	CATSSLVPGLAGGETPQYF	TGTGCCACCAGCAGCCTCGTCCCGGGACTAGCGGGAGGGGAGACTCCCCAGTACTTC
.	.	TRBV15	TRBJ1-3	CATSRDGLTPRGSQAGNTIYF	TGTGCCACCAGCAGAGATGGACTAACCCCCCGTGGATCCCAGGCTGGAAACACCATATATTTT
.	once	TRBV2	TRBJ2-7	CASRAGQIYEQYF	TGTGCCAGCAGGGCAGGACAGATCTACGAGCAGTACTTC
TRBD1	.	TRBV11-2	TRBJ2-1	CASSLAYRGHNEQFF	TGTGCCAGCAGCTTAGCGTACAGGGGTCACAATGAGCAGTTCTTC
TRBD2	.	TRBV5-1	TRBJ2-2	CASSLALTSGTTGELFF	TGCGCCAGCAGCTTGGCACTGACTAGCGGGACCACCGGGGAGCTGTTTTTT
TRBD2	.	TRBV12-5	TRBJ2-1	CASGPLAGEIGEQFF	TGTGCTAGTGGACCCTTAGCGGGAGAGATCGGTGAGCAGTTCTTC
.	few	TRBV4-1	TRBJ1-2	CASSQADTGNRDGYTF	TGCGCCAGCAGCCAGGCTGACACAGGGAATCGGGATGGCTACACCTTC
TRBD1	.	TRBV7-9	TRBJ2-7	CASSLRGQDYEQYF	TGTGCCAGCAGCTTAAGGGGACAGGACTACGAGCAGTACTTC
.	.	TRBV5-6	TRBJ2-5	CASSRFRGGQETQYF	TGTGCCAGCAGCCGCTTCAGAGGGGGACAAGAGACCCAGTACTTC
.	.	TRBV19	TRBJ2-7	CASSSTYEQYF	TGTGCCAGTAGTTCCACCTACGAGCAGTACTTC
TRBD1	.	TRBV7-2	TRBJ2-5	CASSPDRGEETQYF	TGTGCCAGCAGCCCGGACAGGGGCGAAGAGACCCAGTACTTC
.	.	TRBV5-4	TRBJ2-4	CASSLNSRPNIQYF	TGTGCCAGCAGCTTGAACTCTCGCCCAAACATTCAGTACTTC
TRBD1	few	TRBV4-2	TRBJ2-3	CASSQLTGGRATDTQYF	TGTGCCAGCAGCCAACTCACAGGGGGCAGAGCCACAGATACGCAGTATTTT
.	.	TRBV19	TRBJ1-1	CASVAGGGTTEAFF	TGTGCCAGTGTGGCGGGGGGAGGTACCACTGAAGCTTTCTTT
.	.	TRBV4-3	TRBJ2-3	CASSPYYRLPSTDTQYF	TGCGCCAGCAGCCCGTACTATAGACTACCTAGCACAGATACGCAGTATTTT
TRBD1	.	TRBV5-6	TRBJ1-5	CASSFGTGGNQPQHF	TGTGCCAGCAGCTTTGGGACAGGGGGCAATCAGCCCCAGCATTTT
TRBD2	few	TRBV2	TRBJ2-3	CASSASLGAGVHTQYF	TGTGCCAGCAGTGCCTCCCTAGGAGCGGGAGTCCATACGCAGTATTTT
TRBD1	.	TRBV7-2	TRBJ2-7	CASSFTGGGYEQYF	TGTGCCAGCAGCTTCACAGGGGGCGGCTACGAGCAGTACTTC